The next 13 T cell receptor beta chains were all read from a single sample in a study of T cell repertoires in cytomegalovirus infection. TCRdb reprocessed the reads with MiXCR, giving one entry per CDR3 protein. The sample contains fewer than 850,000 distinct CDR3 sequences, about 27% of which appear only once. No antigen has been assigned to these receptors. The sample was cultured CD8+ T cells from PBMCs, taken from culture after CMV antigen stimulation. These receptors came from a human donor in good health (CMV status not recorded). Some clones in this sample may be carry-over from other donors' samples.

The V gene is TRBV27, the J gene TRBJ1-2; tentative D call: TRBD1 (5 bases). Trimming took 3 bases from V and 4 from J, leaving 15 bases between them. This CDR3 has 15 residues. Per germline, CDR1 MNHEY and CDR2 SMNVEV (reference sequence). CDR3 in amino acids: CASSLRGDLIYGYTF. CDR3 coding DNA: TGTGCCAGCAGTTTGAGGGGCGACCTAATCTATGGCTACACCTTC.

V is TRBV19 and J is TRBJ2-1; D possibly uses TRBD1 or TRBD2 (5 bases each). The CDR3 runs to 17 residues. Trimming stripped 4 bases from V and 7 bases from J, with 23 bases between. The germline V gene has CDR1 LNHDA and CDR2 SQIVND (reference sequence). CDR3 bases: TGTGCCAGTAGTACAAAGCTCACGGGACGTAACCCTAATGAGCAGTTCTTC. This sequence encodes CASSTKLTGRNPNEQFF.

The chain has TRBV7-6 and TRBJ2-5, with TRBD1 matching 8 bases. The trim removed 0 bases at V and 5 bases at J, leaving 5 bases unmatched. CDR3 length: 15 residues. The V gene's germline CDR1 is SGHVS and CDR2 FNYEAQ. The CDR3 coding sequence is TGTGCCAGCAGCTTAGCGGACAGGGCCACGGAGACCCAGTACTTC. It yields the protein CASSLADRATETQYF.

The V gene is TRBV7-9, the J gene TRBJ1-1; D unresolved. The CDR3 sequence is 14 residues long. Trimming removed 6 bases at V and 3 bases at J, with 14 bases between. CDR1 is SEHNR, CDR2 FQNEAQ, per germline (reference sequence). In DNA, the CDR3 is TGTGCCAGCAGTTCGACCGGTAGGGACACTGAAGCTTTCTTT. Encoded protein: CASSSTGRDTEAFF. The whole variable domain, remainder taken from reference TRBV7-9 and TRBJ1-1, is DTGVSQNPRHKITKRGQNVTFRCDPISEHNRLYWYRQTLGQGPEFLTYFQNEAQLEKSRLLSDRFSAERPKGSFSTLEIQRTEQGDSAMYLCASSSTGRDTEAFFGQGTRLTVV.

The chain links TRBV6-5 to TRBJ1-1, with D uncertain. CDR3 length: 13 residues. V was shortened by 4 bases and J by 3 bases, with 9 bases between the two germline ends. Germline values: CDR1 MNHEY, CDR2 SVGAGI. CDR3 bases: TGTGCCAGCAGTTCAGAGGGTGACACTGAAGCTTTCTTT. Its protein product is CASSSEGDTEAFF.

The J gene is TRBJ1-1, the V gene TRBV2; 8 bases map to TRBD1. CDR1 is SNHLY, CDR2 FYNNEI, per germline. This CDR3 comprises 14 residues. V shed 3 bases, J shed 4 bases, and the junction held 4 bases outside the gene matches. CDR3 nucleotide sequence: TGTGCCAGCAGTGATTCAGGGGGCCTCACTGAAGCTTTCTTT. Translation: CASSDSGGLTEAFF.

The gene calls are TRBV6-5 and TRBJ2-5, with D possibly TRBD1 on 6 matching bases. Germline lookup yields CDR1 MNHEY and CDR2 SVGAGI. V was pared by 0 bases and J by 3 bases, with 17 bases between. The CDR3 consists of 17 residues. The CDR3 nucleotides are TGTGCCAGCAGTTACTCCCCGGACAGCCTAGGTGAAGAGACCCAGTACTTC. It codes for CASSYSPDSLGEETQYF.

The chain carries TRBV12-3 or TRBV12-4 and TRBJ1-1; D not certain. This CDR3 has 15 residues. Trimming stripped 0 bases from V and 2 bases from J, with 10 bases between. CDR3 sequence (DNA): TGTGCCAGCAGTTTAGCGCAGACGAGTAACACTGAAGCTTTCTTT. This encodes CASSLAQTSNTEAFF.

This clonotype has more than one count but fewer than ten. V is TRBV6-1 and J is TRBJ2-5; 9 bases line up with TRBD2. CDR3 length: 17 amino acids. The J segment lost 0 bases and the V segment lost 3 bases, leaving 8 bases of the junction unmatched. Germline V gene lookup returns CDR1 MNHNS and CDR2 SASEGT. The CDR3 spells CASSDGAGGTYQETQYF. DNA of the CDR3: TGTGCCAGCAGTGATGGTGCGGGGGGGACGTACCAAGAGACCCAGTACTTC.

This clonotype was observed a few times. This sequence joins TRBV5-1 and TRBJ2-1; 13 bases are a match to TRBD2. Unmatched junction bases numbered 8, after V lost 4 bases and J lost 4 bases. Germline lookup yields CDR1 SGHRS and CDR2 YFSETQ. The CDR3 spans 17 residues. The CDR3 spells CASSPGLAGALYNEQFF. In DNA, the CDR3 is TGCGCCAGCAGCCCCGGACTAGCGGGGGCCTTATACAATGAGCAGTTCTTC.

The table lists this clonotype with a few counts. V usage is TRBV11-1 and J usage is TRBJ1-6; D ambiguous. CDR3 size: 17 residues. Trimming left V 0 bases short and J 1 base short, with 10 bases between. CDR1 and CDR2 (germline): SGHAT, FQDESV (reference sequence). The CDR3 sequence is CASSLARLGSYNSPLHF. The CDR3 DNA is TGTGCCAGCAGCTTAGCGCGTCTGGGATCCTATAATTCACCCCTCCACTTT. The full variable domain, in which reference TRBV11-1 and TRBJ1-6 provide the parts outside the CDR3, is EAEVAQSPRYKITEKSQAVAFWCDPISGHATLYWYRQILGQGPELLVQFQDESVVDDSQLPKDRFSAERLKGVDSTLKIQPAELGDSAMYLCASSLARLGSYNSPLHFGNGTRLTVT.

The chain carries TRBV6-6 and TRBJ1-2; a weak D match, TRBD1 (5 bases). The ends were cut back, 0 bases at V and 3 bases at J, with 23 bases in the middle. Germline loops: CDR1 MNHNY, CDR2 SVGAGI (reference sequence). The CDR3 extends over 19 amino acids. The CDR3 reads CASSYSKRLAGGVDYGYTF. The CDR3 nucleotides are TGTGCCAGCAGTTACTCGAAAAGGCTAGCTGGGGGAGTCGACTATGGCTACACCTTC.

A few counts support this clonotype. The V call is TRBV19, the J call TRBJ2-7, with D perhaps TRBD1 or TRBD2 (5 bases each). This CDR3 is 14 amino acids long. Germline CDR1 LNHDA, CDR2 SQIVND (reference sequence). V lost 3 bases, J lost 1 base, and 10 bases lay in between. The CDR3 protein is CASSMGPASYEQYF. DNA for the CDR3: TGTGCCAGTAGTATGGGACCGGCGTCCTACGAGCAGTACTTC.